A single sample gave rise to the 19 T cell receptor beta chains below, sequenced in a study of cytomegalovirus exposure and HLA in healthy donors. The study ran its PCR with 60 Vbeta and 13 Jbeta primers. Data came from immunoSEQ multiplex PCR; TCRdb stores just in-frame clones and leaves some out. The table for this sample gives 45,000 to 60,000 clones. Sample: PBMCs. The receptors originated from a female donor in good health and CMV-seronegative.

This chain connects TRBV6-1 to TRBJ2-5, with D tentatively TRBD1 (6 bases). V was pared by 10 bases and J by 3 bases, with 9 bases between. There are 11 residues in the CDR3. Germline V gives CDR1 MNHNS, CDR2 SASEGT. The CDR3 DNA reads TGTGCCACCCGGACAGAAGAGACCCAGTACTTC. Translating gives CATRTEETQYF.

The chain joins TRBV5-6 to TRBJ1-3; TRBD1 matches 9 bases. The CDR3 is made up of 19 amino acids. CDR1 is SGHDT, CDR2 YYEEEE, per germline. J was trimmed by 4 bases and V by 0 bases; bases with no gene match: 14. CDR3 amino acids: CASSLGITLQGARGNTIYF. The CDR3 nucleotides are TGTGCCAGCAGCTTGGGTATTACCCTACAGGGGGCCAGAGGAAACACCATATATTTT.

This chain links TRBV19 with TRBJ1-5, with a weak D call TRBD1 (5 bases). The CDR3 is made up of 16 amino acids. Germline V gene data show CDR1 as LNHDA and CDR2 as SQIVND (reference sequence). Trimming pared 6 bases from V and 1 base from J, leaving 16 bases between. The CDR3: CASSVAYRNSNQPQHF. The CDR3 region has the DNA TGTGCCAGTAGCGTCGCGTACAGGAACAGCAATCAGCCCCAGCATTTT.

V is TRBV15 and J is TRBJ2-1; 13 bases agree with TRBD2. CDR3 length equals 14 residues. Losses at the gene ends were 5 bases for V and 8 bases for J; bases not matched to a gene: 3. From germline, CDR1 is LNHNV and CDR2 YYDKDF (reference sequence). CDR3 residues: CATSWTSGSDEQFF. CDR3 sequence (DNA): TGTGCCACCAGCTGGACTAGCGGGAGTGATGAGCAGTTCTTC.

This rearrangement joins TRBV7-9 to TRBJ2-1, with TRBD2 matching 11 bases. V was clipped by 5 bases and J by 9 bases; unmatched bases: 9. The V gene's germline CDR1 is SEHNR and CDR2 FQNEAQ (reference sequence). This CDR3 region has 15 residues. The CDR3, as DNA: TGTGCCAGCAGCCCAGATAGCGGGAGGGCCGGTGAGCAGTTCTTC. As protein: CASSPDSGRAGEQFF.

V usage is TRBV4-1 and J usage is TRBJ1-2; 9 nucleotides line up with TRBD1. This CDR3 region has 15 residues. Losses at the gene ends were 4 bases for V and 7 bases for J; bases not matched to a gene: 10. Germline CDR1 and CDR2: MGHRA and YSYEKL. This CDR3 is CASSPMDRGAVGYTF. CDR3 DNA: TGCGCCAGCAGCCCCATGGACAGGGGAGCGGTTGGCTACACCTTC.

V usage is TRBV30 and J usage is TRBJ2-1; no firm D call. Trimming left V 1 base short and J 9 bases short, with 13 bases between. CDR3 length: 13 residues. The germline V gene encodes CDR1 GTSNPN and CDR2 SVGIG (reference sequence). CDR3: CAWSALEWSEQFF. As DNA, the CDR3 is TGTGCCTGGAGTGCACTTGAGTGGAGTGAGCAGTTCTTC. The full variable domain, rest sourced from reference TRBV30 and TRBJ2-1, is SQTIHQWPATLVQPVGSPLSLECTVEGTSNPNLYWYRQAAGRGLQLLFYSVGIGQISSEVPQNLSASRPQDRQFILSSKKLLLSDSGFYLCAWSALEWSEQFFGPGTRLTVL.

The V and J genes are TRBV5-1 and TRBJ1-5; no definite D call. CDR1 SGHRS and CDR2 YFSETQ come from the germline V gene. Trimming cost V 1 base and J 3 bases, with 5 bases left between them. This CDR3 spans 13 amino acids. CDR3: CASSLSYNQPQHF. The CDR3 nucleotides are TGCGCCAGCAGCTTGTCGTACAATCAGCCCCAGCATTTT. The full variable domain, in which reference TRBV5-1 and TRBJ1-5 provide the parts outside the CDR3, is KAGVTQTPRYLIKTRGQQVTLSCSPISGHRSVSWYQQTPGQGLQFLFEYFSETQRNKGNFPGRFSGRQFSNSRSEMNVSTLELGDSALYLCASSLSYNQPQHFGDGTRLSIL.

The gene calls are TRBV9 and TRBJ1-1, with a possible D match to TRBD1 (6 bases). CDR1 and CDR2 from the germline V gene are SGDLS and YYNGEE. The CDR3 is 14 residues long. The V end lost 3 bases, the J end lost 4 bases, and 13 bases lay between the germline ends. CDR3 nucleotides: TGTGCCAGCAGCGCAGGGGTGGCTGGCACTGAAGCTTTCTTT. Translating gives CASSAGVAGTEAFF.

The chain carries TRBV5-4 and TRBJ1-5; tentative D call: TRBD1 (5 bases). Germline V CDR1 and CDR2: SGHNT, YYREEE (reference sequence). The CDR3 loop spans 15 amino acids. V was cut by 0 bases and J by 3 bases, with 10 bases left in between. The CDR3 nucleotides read TGTGCCAGCAGCTTGGCCGGGGGAGTCAATCAGCCCCAGCATTTT. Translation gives CASSLAGGVNQPQHF.

CDR3 DNA sequence: TGTGCCGGGGACAGGGGGTATGGCTACACCTTC. Translating it yields CAGDRGYGYTF. The J gene is TRBJ1-2, the V gene TRBV30; 11 bases match TRBD1. The germline CDR1 and CDR2 sequences are GTSNPN and SVGIG (reference sequence). J gave up 5 bases and V 8 bases, and 1 base lay outside the gene matches. The CDR3 has 11 residues.

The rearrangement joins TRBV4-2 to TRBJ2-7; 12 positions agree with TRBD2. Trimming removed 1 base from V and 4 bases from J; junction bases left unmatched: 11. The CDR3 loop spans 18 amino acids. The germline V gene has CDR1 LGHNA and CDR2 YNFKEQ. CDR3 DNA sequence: TGTGCCAGCAGCCAAGCCAGAGATCTAGCGGGGGGGCCGTACGAGCAGTACTTC. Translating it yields CASSQARDLAGGPYEQYF.

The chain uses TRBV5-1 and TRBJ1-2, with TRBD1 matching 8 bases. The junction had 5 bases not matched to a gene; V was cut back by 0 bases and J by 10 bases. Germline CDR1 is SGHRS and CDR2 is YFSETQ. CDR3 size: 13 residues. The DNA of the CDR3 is TGCGCCAGCAGCTTGGGCCCAGGGGGCGACTACACCTTC. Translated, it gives CASSLGPGGDYTF.

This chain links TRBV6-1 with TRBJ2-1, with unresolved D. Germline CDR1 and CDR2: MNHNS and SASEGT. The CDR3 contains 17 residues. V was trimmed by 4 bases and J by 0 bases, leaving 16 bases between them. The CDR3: CASSAETPGSSYNEQFF. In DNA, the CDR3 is TGTGCCAGCAGTGCCGAGACTCCCGGAAGCTCCTACAATGAGCAGTTCTTC.

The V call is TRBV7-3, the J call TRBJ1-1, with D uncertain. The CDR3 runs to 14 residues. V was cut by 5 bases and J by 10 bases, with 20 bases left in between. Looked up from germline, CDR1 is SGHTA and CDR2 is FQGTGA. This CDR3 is CASSPQGNGVGAFF. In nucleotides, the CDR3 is TGTGCCAGCAGCCCCCAAGGGAACGGGGTCGGAGCTTTCTTT.

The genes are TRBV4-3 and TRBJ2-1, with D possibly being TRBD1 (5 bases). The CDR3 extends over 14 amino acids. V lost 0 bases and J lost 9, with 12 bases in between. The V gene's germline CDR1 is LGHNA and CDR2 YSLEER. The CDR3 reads CASSQDPPQGEQFF. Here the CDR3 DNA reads TGCGCCAGCAGCCAAGATCCACCCCAGGGTGAGCAGTTCTTC.

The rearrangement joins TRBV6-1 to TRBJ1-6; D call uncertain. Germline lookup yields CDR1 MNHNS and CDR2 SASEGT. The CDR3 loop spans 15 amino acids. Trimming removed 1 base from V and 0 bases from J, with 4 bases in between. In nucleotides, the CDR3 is TGTGCCAGCAGTGAAGGGAGCTCCTATAATTCACCCCTCCACTTT. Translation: CASSEGSSYNSPLHF.

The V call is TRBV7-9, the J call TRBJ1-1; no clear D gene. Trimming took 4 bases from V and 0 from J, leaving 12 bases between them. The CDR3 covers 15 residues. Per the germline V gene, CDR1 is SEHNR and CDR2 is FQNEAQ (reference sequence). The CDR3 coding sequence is TGTGCCAGCAGCTCGCAACAGCACATGAACACTGAAGCTTTCTTT. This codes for CASSSQQHMNTEAFF.

CDR3 region: CASSVGGPVTEAFF. CDR3 coding DNA: TGTGCCAGCAGCGTAGGGGGCCCAGTAACTGAAGCTTTCTTT. The chain recombines TRBV9 with TRBJ1-1, with a possible D match to TRBD1 (5 bases). Per the germline V gene, CDR1 is SGDLS and CDR2 is YYNGEE. The CDR3 runs 14 residues. Trimming removed 0 bases at V and 5 bases at J, with 11 bases between.